A single sample gave rise to the 30 T cell receptor beta chains below, sequenced in a study of T cell responses to AZD1222 COVID-19 vaccine. Repertoires were generated with immunoSEQ multiplex PCR, while TCRdb's copy carries only in-frame clones and drops some. The sample lists more than 100,000 clones; roughly 91% were seen once. Sequencing was performed on peripheral blood, taken on day 0 of AZD1222 vaccination. These TCRs come from an adult in good health.

J is TRBJ2-2 and V is TRBV19, with D possibly TRBD2 on 6 matching bases. The germline gives CDR1 LNHDA, CDR2 SQIVND (reference sequence). This CDR3 is 13 amino acids long. V lost 7 bases and J 4 bases, leaving 10 bases between the germline ends. CDR3 sequence (DNA): TGTGCCAGTACCCAGGAGGGCACCGGGGAGCTGTTTTTT. Protein: CASTQEGTGELFF.

The rearrangement links TRBV6-5 to TRBJ2-1, with D possibly matching TRBD2 (6 bases). The CDR3 loop spans 16 amino acids. The germline V gene encodes CDR1 MNHEY and CDR2 SVGAGI. The V and J ends lost 3 bases and 5 bases respectively, with 17 bases between them. CDR3 region: CASSYIPGLSNNEQFF. CDR3 DNA: TGTGCCAGCAGTTATATTCCGGGACTCTCAAACAATGAGCAGTTCTTC.

The rearrangement links TRBV10-3 to TRBJ2-7; the D gene is possibly TRBD2 (6 bases). Trimming cost V 4 bases and J 3 bases, with 13 bases left between them. The germline CDR1 and CDR2 sequences are ENHRY and SYGVKD. The CDR3 length is 14 residues. The CDR3 region is CAISATMGGYEQYF. The CDR3 bases are TGTGCCATCAGTGCGACTATGGGGGGCTACGAGCAGTACTTC.

The V gene is TRBV4-1, the J gene TRBJ1-2, with D hard to call. This CDR3 comprises 13 residues. Per the germline V gene, CDR1 is MGHRA and CDR2 is YSYEKL. V gave up 4 bases and J gave up 4 bases, with 10 bases separating them. CDR3 in amino acids: CASSLGVGYGYTF. The CDR3 coding sequence is TGCGCCAGCAGCCTCGGTGTCGGCTATGGCTACACCTTC.

The chain combines TRBV19 with TRBJ2-1; 13 bases map to TRBD2. J lost 15 bases, V lost 4 bases, and 6 bases had no gene match. CDR1 and CDR2 (germline): LNHDA, SQIVND (reference sequence). The CDR3 sequence is 13 residues long. The CDR3 loop is CASSRLAGGTGFF. CDR3 nucleotide sequence: TGTGCCAGTAGTAGACTAGCGGGAGGCACGGGGTTCTTC. Based on the CDR3 plus reference TRBV19 and TRBJ2-1, the full variable domain is DGGITQSPKYLFRKEGQNVTLSCEQNLNHDAMYWYRQDPGQGLRLIYYSQIVNDFQKGDIAEGYSVSREKKESFPLTVTSAQKNPTAFYLCASSRLAGGTGFFGPGTRLTVL.

V is TRBV5-6 and J is TRBJ1-5; 8 bases agree with TRBD1. J was trimmed by 4 bases and V by 5 bases; bases with no gene match: 5. Germline CDR1 is SGHDT and CDR2 is YYEEEE. This CDR3 is built from 14 residues. This CDR3 reads CASSSGQANQPQHF. In DNA form, the CDR3 reads TGTGCCAGCAGTTCGGGACAGGCGAATCAGCCCCAGCATTTT.

The chain joins TRBV5-1 to TRBJ2-2, with TRBD2 matching over 12 bases. The length of the CDR3 is 16 residues. V lost 2 bases and J lost 5; bases outside the gene matches: 4. Germline lookup yields CDR1 SGHRS and CDR2 YFSETQ. The chain's CDR3 is CASSLKTSGGTGELFF. The CDR3 DNA reads TGCGCCAGCAGCTTAAAAACTAGCGGGGGGACCGGGGAGCTGTTTTTT.

V usage is TRBV19 and J usage is TRBJ2-1, with 7 bases fitting TRBD1. There are 16 residues in the CDR3. The ends lost 5 bases at V and 6 bases at J; junction bases unmatched: 13. Germline V gives CDR1 LNHDA, CDR2 SQIVND (reference sequence). The CDR3 coding sequence is TGTGCCAGTAGTGTAGCCCCGAGGACAGGTAGCAATGAGCAGTTCTTC. It codes for CASSVAPRTGSNEQFF. Drawing the rest from reference TRBV19 and TRBJ2-1, the complete variable domain is DGGITQSPKYLFRKEGQNVTLSCEQNLNHDAMYWYRQDPGQGLRLIYYSQIVNDFQKGDIAEGYSVSREKKESFPLTVTSAQKNPTAFYLCASSVAPRTGSNEQFFGPGTRLTVL.

The rearrangement joins TRBV7-2 to TRBJ2-7, with D perhaps being TRBD1 or TRBD2 (6 bases each). V shed 5 bases and J shed 3 bases, with 17 bases lying between them. CDR1 SGHTA and CDR2 FQGNSA come from the germline V gene. CDR3 length: 15 residues. CDR3 protein: CASSLRGAWNYEQYF. In DNA form, the CDR3 reads TGTGCCAGCAGCCTAAGGGGGGCTTGGAACTACGAGCAGTACTTC.

The V call is TRBV18, the J call TRBJ2-7; maybe TRBD1 (8 bases). Germline CDR1 reads KGHSH; CDR2 reads LQKENI. V was clipped by 4 bases and J by 3 bases, with 16 bases between them. This CDR3 is 15 amino acids long. The CDR3 protein is CASSRSNRGGYEQYF. The DNA for the CDR3 is TGTGCCAGCTCACGCTCGAACAGGGGGGGCTACGAGCAGTACTTC.

The chain uses TRBV11-3 and TRBJ2-3; no reliable D call. Germline V gives CDR1 SGHNT, CDR2 YENEEA. CDR3 length: 18 amino acids. With 5 bases removed from V and 2 bases from J, the gap between germline ends came to 23 bases. CDR3 in amino acids: CASSITGWGQNHTDTQYF. CDR3 bases: TGTGCCAGCAGCATTACCGGGTGGGGTCAGAACCACACAGATACGCAGTATTTT.

J is TRBJ2-7 and V is TRBV11-2, with TRBD1 matching over 9 bases. Germline-derived CDR1 and CDR2 are SGHAT and FQNNGV. V dropped 4 bases and J dropped 5; count of bases not matched to a gene: 9. The CDR3 sequence is 15 residues long. CDR3 DNA sequence: TGTGCCAGCAGCTCCCCCGGGACAGGGCGCCACGAGCAGTACTTC. It yields the protein CASSSPGTGRHEQYF. Full variable domain (remainder filled in from reference TRBV11-2 and TRBJ2-7): EAGVAQSPRYKIIEKRQSVAFWCNPISGHATLYWYQQILGQGPKLLIQFQNNGVVDDSQLPKDRFSAERLKGVDSTLKIQPAKLEDSAVYLCASSSPGTGRHEQYFGPGTRLTVT.

V usage is TRBV27 and J usage is TRBJ1-5, with D perhaps TRBD1 (6 bases). This CDR3 is 15 amino acids long. The V and J ends lost 8 bases and 0 bases respectively, with 14 bases between them. The germline CDR1 and CDR2 sequences are MNHEY and SMNVEV (reference sequence). DNA for the CDR3: TGTGCCAGCTCTGGGAACAGGGTTAGCAATCAGCCCCAGCATTTT. Residues: CASSGNRVSNQPQHF.

V usage is TRBV29-1 and J usage is TRBJ2-7; 11 bases map to TRBD2. The CDR3 covers 16 residues. CDR1 and CDR2 (germline): SQVTM, ANQGSEA. Unmatched junction bases numbered 5, after V lost 1 base and J lost 0 bases. Here the CDR3 reads CSVEGRLAGNSYEQYF. CDR3 coding DNA: TGCAGCGTTGAAGGGAGACTAGCGGGGAACTCCTACGAGCAGTACTTC.

This clone was counted once. The chain couples TRBV28 to TRBJ2-7, with 9 bases lining up with TRBD1. Germline-derived CDR1 and CDR2 are MDHEN and SYDVKM. The CDR3 sequence is 14 residues long. V dropped 6 bases and J dropped 1; count of bases not matched to a gene: 4. CDR3 in amino acids: CASRQGALSYEQYF. Here the CDR3 DNA reads TGTGCCAGCAGACAGGGGGCCCTATCCTACGAGCAGTACTTC.

The CDR3 region is CASTSQTGGKNGYTF. CDR3 DNA: TGTGCCAGCACCAGTCAGACAGGGGGCAAGAATGGCTACACCTTC. The genes are TRBV2 and TRBJ1-2; 10 positions agree with TRBD1. V gave up 7 bases and J gave up 6 bases; unmatched junction bases: 11. The length of the CDR3 is 15 residues. Germline V gives CDR1 SNHLY, CDR2 FYNNEI.

The rearrangement uses TRBV19 and TRBJ1-5; D is unclear. V was pared by 4 bases and J by 4 bases, with 11 bases between. CDR1 LNHDA and CDR2 SQIVND come from the germline V gene (reference sequence). CDR3 length: 14 amino acids. The CDR3 loop reads CASSTHSPNQPQHF. In nucleotides, the CDR3 is TGTGCCAGTAGTACTCACAGTCCTAATCAGCCCCAGCATTTT.

The chain has TRBV11-2 and TRBJ2-7; no clear D gene. V lost 0 bases to trimming and J lost 3 bases, with 9 bases between them. This CDR3 spans 14 amino acids. Per the germline V gene, CDR1 is SGHAT and CDR2 is FQNNGV. The CDR3 here is CASSLEGGYYEQYF. In DNA form, the CDR3 reads TGTGCCAGCAGCTTAGAAGGCGGTTACTACGAGCAGTACTTC.

The chain has TRBV24-1 and TRBJ1-1; 7 nucleotides match TRBD1. Germline V gives CDR1 KGHDR, CDR2 SFDVKD. The CDR3 contains 12 residues. V lost 3 bases, J lost 6 bases, and 0 bases stayed unmatched. This chain's CDR3 is CATSDGTAEAFF. In DNA, the CDR3 is TGTGCCACCAGTGATGGGACAGCTGAAGCTTTCTTT.

The chain employs TRBV5-4 and TRBJ1-4; no reliable D call. Germline CDR1 is SGHNT and CDR2 is YYREEE (reference sequence). The V and J ends lost 4 bases and 7 bases respectively, with 11 bases between them. The CDR3 is 13 residues long. CDR3 in DNA: TGTGCCAGCAGCATGGTAGGGTCTGAAAAACTGTTTTTT. Protein sequence: CASSMVGSEKLFF.

The V and J genes are TRBV7-9 and TRBJ2-2, with TRBD2 identical over 7 bases. Germline V CDR1 and CDR2: SEHNR, FQNEAQ (reference sequence). The CDR3 spans 15 residues. V was clipped by 7 bases and J by 5 bases; unmatched bases: 10. The CDR3 reads CASNSPAGITGELFF. For the CDR3, the DNA is TGTGCCAGCAACAGCCCAGCGGGAATTACCGGGGAGCTGTTTTTT.

The chain is built from TRBV28 and TRBJ1-1; tentatively, D is TRBD1 (5 bases). The V and J ends lost 10 bases and 6 bases respectively, with 12 bases between them. This CDR3 region has 11 residues. Germline CDR1 MDHEN, CDR2 SYDVKM. The CDR3 reads CATQGRAEAFF. The CDR3 bases are TGTGCCACCCAGGGCAGGGCTGAAGCTTTCTTT.

The chain couples TRBV5-6 to TRBJ2-7, with unresolved D. Trimming left V 1 base short and J 12 bases short, with 17 bases between. The CDR3 has 13 amino acids. Germline CDR1 reads SGHDT; CDR2 reads YYEEEE. Here the CDR3 reads CASSLTYTPTLYF. The CDR3 DNA reads as TGTGCCAGCAGCTTGACCTACACACCGACTCTGTACTTC.

This chain joins TRBV28 and TRBJ1-2; TRBD1 matches at 9 bases. This CDR3 comprises 15 residues. V shed 6 bases and J 6 bases; nucleotides not matched to a gene: 11. Germline V lookup: CDR1 MDHEN, CDR2 SYDVKM. CDR3 sequence reads: CASSRAGTGLHGYTF. In DNA, the CDR3 is TGTGCCAGCAGCCGGGCAGGGACAGGGCTGCATGGCTACACCTTC.

V usage is TRBV7-2 and J usage is TRBJ2-7, with 8 bases fitting TRBD2. Looked up from germline, CDR1 is SGHTA and CDR2 is FQGNSA. The CDR3 totals 15 residues. V lost 1 base, J lost 1 base, and 3 bases stayed unmatched. The CDR3 region has the DNA TGTGCCAGCAGCTTAGGGACTAGCAGGTCCTACGAGCAGTACTTC. It codes for CASSLGTSRSYEQYF.

The chain is built from TRBV5-6 and TRBJ2-3, with D uncertain. Trimming pared 2 bases from V and 2 bases from J, leaving 6 bases between. Germline loops: CDR1 SGHDT, CDR2 YYEEEE. This CDR3 spans 13 amino acids. CDR3 sequence (DNA): TGTGCCAGCAGCTTTGCCCCCACAGATACGCAGTATTTT. Its translation is CASSFAPTDTQYF.

The gene calls are TRBV7-2 and TRBJ2-7; perhaps D is TRBD1 or TRBD2 (6 bases each). The germline gives CDR1 SGHTA, CDR2 FQGNSA. Trimming left V 3 bases short and J 6 bases short, with 27 bases between. This CDR3 has 18 amino acids. CDR3 nucleotide sequence: TGTGCCAGCAGCTTGCGACTGCAGGGGTGGGGACTTGGGGCCGAGCAGTACTTC. This translates into CASSLRLQGWGLGAEQYF.

The chain employs TRBV5-1 and TRBJ1-1; tentative D call: TRBD1 (5 bases). V shed 5 bases and J shed 1 base, with 12 bases lying between them. The CDR3 length is 14 residues. Germline lookup yields CDR1 SGHRS and CDR2 YFSETQ. DNA of the CDR3: TGCGCCAGCAGGGGAGGGGTGTCGAACACTGAAGCTTTCTTT. It yields the protein CASRGGVSNTEAFF.

This clone was seen just once. V and J are TRBV19 and TRBJ1-1; D gene uncertain. Germline CDR1 reads LNHDA; CDR2 reads SQIVND (reference sequence). The CDR3 is 12 residues long. V shed 5 bases and J shed 1 base, with 5 bases lying between them. CDR3 protein: CASSWANTEAFF. CDR3 nucleotides: TGTGCCAGTAGTTGGGCGAACACTGAAGCTTTCTTT. Looking up the rest from reference TRBV19 and TRBJ1-1 gives the full variable domain: DGGITQSPKYLFRKEGQNVTLSCEQNLNHDAMYWYRQDPGQGLRLIYYSQIVNDFQKGDIAEGYSVSREKKESFPLTVTSAQKNPTAFYLCASSWANTEAFFGQGTRLTVV.

The rearrangement uses TRBV15 and TRBJ2-7; D is uncertain. Germline lookup yields CDR1 LNHNV and CDR2 YYDKDF (reference sequence). V was shortened by 5 bases and J by 1 base, with 9 bases between the two germline ends. The CDR3 has 13 amino acids. The CDR3 region is CATSGFLSYEQYF. CDR3 bases: TGTGCCACCAGCGGCTTCCTATCCTACGAGCAGTACTTC.